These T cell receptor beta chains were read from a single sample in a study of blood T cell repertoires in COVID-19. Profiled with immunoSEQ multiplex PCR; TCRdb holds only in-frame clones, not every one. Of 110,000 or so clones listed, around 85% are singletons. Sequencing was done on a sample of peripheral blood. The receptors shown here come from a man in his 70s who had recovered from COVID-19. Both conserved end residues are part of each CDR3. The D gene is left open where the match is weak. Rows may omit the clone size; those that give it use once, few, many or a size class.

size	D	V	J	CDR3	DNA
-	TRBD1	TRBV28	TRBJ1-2	CASSPNRGYGYTF	TGTGCCAGCAGTCCCAACAGGGGTTATGGCTACACCTTC
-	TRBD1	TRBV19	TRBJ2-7	CASSIGDSTYEQYF	TGTGCCAGTAGTATCGGGGACAGTACCTACGAGCAGTACTTC
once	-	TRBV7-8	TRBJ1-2	CASSLVGSIRGYTF	TGTGCCAGCAGCTTAGTCGGGTCTATAAGGGGCTACACCTTC
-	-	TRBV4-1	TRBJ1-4	CASSQVRITTNEKLFF	TGCGCCAGCAGCCAAGTCAGGATTACAACTAATGAAAAACTGTTTTTT
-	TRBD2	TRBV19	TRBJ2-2	CASSISSGGLRGELFF	TGTGCCAGTAGTATCTCTAGCGGGGGCTTAAGGGGGGAGCTGTTTTTT
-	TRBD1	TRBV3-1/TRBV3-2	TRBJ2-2	CASSDRVPGELFF	TGTGCCAGCAGCGACAGGGTCCCCGGGGAGCTGTTTTTT
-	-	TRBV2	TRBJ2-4	CASAQPLAKNIQYF	TGTGCCAGTGCTCAACCACTAGCCAAAAACATTCAGTACTTC
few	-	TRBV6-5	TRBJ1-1	CASSRRDGEAFF	TGTGCCAGCAGTCGGAGGGACGGTGAAGCTTTCTTT
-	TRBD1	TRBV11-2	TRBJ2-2	CASSPGTGGRNTGELFF	TGTGCCAGCAGCCCAGGGACAGGTGGTCGAAACACCGGGGAGCTGTTTTTT
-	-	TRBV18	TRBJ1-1	CASSPLQSYTEAFF	TGTGCCAGCTCACCATTACAGAGTTACACTGAAGCTTTCTTT
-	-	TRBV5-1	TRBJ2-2	CASSFGGRSTGELFF	TGCGCCAGCAGCTTTGGGGGGAGAAGCACCGGGGAGCTGTTTTTT
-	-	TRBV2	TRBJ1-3	CASSDRGGAGNTIYF	TGTGCCAGCAGTGACCGAGGGGGGGCTGGAAACACCATATATTTT
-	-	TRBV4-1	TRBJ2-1	CASSQDSSGDEQFF	TGCGCCAGCAGCCAAGACAGTTCGGGGGATGAGCAGTTCTTC
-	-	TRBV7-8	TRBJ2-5	CASSAASGGGVRQYF	TGTGCCAGCAGCGCCGCTAGCGGAGGGGGGGTACGCCAGTACTTC
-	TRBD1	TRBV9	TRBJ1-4	CASSAGTVQPLFF	TGTGCCAGCAGCGCCGGGACAGTCCAACCCCTGTTTTTT
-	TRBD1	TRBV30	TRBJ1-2	CAWSPSDRDGYGYTF	TGTGCCTGGAGTCCTTCGGACAGGGATGGCTATGGCTACACCTTC
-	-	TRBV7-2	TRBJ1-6	CASKLSGNSDNSPLHF	TGTGCCAGCAAGCTTAGCGGCAACAGTGATAATTCACCCCTCCACTTT
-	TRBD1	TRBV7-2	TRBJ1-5	CASSAGGGTNQPQHF	TGTGCCAGCAGCGCAGGGGGCGGTACTAATCAGCCCCAGCATTTT
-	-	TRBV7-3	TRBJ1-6	CASSLTGARGSPLHF	TGTGCCAGCAGCTTAACGGGTGCTCGGGGATCACCCCTCCACTTT
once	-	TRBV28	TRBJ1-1	CASSLRWGLLGNTEAFF	TGTGCCAGCAGTTTACGGTGGGGGCTCCTTGGGAACACTGAAGCTTTCTTT
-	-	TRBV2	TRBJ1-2	CASRASGLGYTF	TGTGCCAGCAGAGCCTCGGGGTTAGGCTACACCTTC
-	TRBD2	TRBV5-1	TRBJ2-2	CASSSLGGSNTGELFF	TGCGCCAGCAGCTCCCTGGGGGGGTCGAACACCGGGGAGCTGTTTTTT
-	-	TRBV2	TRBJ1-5	CASSEARGGSQPQHF	TGTGCCAGCAGTGAAGCACGGGGAGGGAGTCAGCCCCAGCATTTT